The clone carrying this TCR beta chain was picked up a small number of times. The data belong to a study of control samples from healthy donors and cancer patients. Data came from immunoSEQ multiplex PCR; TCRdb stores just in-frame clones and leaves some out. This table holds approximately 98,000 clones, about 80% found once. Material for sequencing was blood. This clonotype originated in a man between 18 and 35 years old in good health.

The CDR3, as DNA: TGTGCCTGGAGAGCTCCGGGGTCAGATCAGCCCCAGCATTTT. Protein sequence: CAWRAPGSDQPQHF. The chain carries TRBV30 and TRBJ1-5; D is ambiguous. Germline V lookup: CDR1 GTSNPN, CDR2 SVGIG (reference sequence). V was clipped by 3 bases and J by 5 bases, with 14 bases between them. The CDR3 runs 14 residues.